This TCR beta chain was sequenced in a study of T cell repertoires in cytomegalovirus infection. Study summary: CMV epitopes that were recently identified and HLA-C-restricted were used alongside well-studied HLA-B-restricted ones.

In this sample, this clonotype turned up a few times. Its antigen is as yet unknown. TCRdb passed the reads through MiXCR, listing each CDR3 protein once. Found here are approximately 300,000 distinct CDR3 sequences, approximately 32% of them singletons; the top ten hold 20%. The CDR3 totals 13 residues. J gave up 5 bases and V 6 bases, and 5 bases lay outside the gene matches. The TCR originated in a human donor in good health (CMV status not recorded). Some clones in this sample may be carry-over from other donors' samples. The sample was cultured PBMCs, taken from culture after CMV antigen stimulation. The chain combines TRBV12-3 or TRBV12-4 with TRBJ1-1; 8 bases fit TRBD1. CDR3 amino acids: CASREQGVTEAFF. The CDR3 DNA reads TGTGCCAGCAGAGAACAGGGGGTGACTGAAGCTTTCTTT.